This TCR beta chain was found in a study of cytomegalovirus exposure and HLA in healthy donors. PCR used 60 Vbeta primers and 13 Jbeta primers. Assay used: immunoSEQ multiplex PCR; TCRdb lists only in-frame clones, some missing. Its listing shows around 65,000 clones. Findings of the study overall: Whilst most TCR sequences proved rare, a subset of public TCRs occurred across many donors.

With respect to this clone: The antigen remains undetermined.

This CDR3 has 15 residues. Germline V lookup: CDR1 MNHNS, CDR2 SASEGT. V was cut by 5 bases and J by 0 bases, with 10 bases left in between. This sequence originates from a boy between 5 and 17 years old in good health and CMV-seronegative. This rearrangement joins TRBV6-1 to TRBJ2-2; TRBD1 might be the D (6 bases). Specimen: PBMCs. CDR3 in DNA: TGTGCCAGCAGTCCCGGGACATCGAACACCGGGGAGCTGTTTTTT. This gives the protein CASSPGTSNTGELFF.